Reported below is one T cell receptor (beta chain). The sample comes from a study of blood T cell repertoires in COVID-19. Study context: Samples taken during acute and convalescent COVID-19 were collected in the United States, Italy and Spain. The cDNA or gDNA used as material had been derived from T cells, B-cell-depleted T cells, or PBMCs.

In the original analysis: Reference gene primer amplification gave estimated nucleated cell counts. This table comes from immunoSEQ multiplex PCR, and its TCRdb copy is limited to in-frame clones, with some not included. V, J and clone size were drawn from that table, and D and trimming were deduced from the DNA. The sample includes over 250,000 clones, about 90% of them seen just once. V was pared by 3 bases and J by 5 bases, with 14 bases between. There are 14 residues in the CDR3. Germline V gene sequence: CDR1 SQVTM, CDR2 ANQGSEA. The chain combines TRBV29-1 with TRBJ2-1, with no clear D. This TCR was recovered from a woman aged 50 to 60 with COVID-19, enrolled during active disease. Source material: peripheral blood. The CDR3 DNA sequence: TGCAGCGTTGAGGCGGTTGCCGTCCACAATGAGCAGTTCTTC. Protein product: CSVEAVAVHNEQFF.